This T cell receptor beta chain was captured by sequencing in a study of blood T cell repertoires in COVID-19. Study in general: Acute-phase and convalescent COVID-19 samples originated in the United States, Italy and Spain. Nucleic acid was either cDNA or gDNA, and it came from T cells, B-cell-depleted T cells, or PBMCs.

Original methodology: Amplifying reference gene primers gave estimates of nucleated cell counts. Assay used: immunoSEQ multiplex PCR; TCRdb lists only in-frame clones, some missing. Clone size and V and J calls were adopted from that table, with D and trimming inferred from the DNA. The data hold roughly 120,000 clones, with less than 90% observed a single time. The CDR3 totals 15 residues. From germline, CDR1 is GTSNPN and CDR2 SVGIG (reference sequence). Trimming shortened V by 0 bases and J by 8 bases, and 16 bases separated the two germline ends. The sequence came from a woman in her sixties or seventies with acute or convalescent COVID-19. Sequencing was done on a sample of peripheral blood. The gene calls are TRBV30 and TRBJ1-4; D may be TRBD1 (5 bases). CDR3 loop: CAWSVDSGVGEKLFF. CDR3 nucleotides: TGTGCCTGGAGTGTAGACTCGGGGGTGGGCGAAAAACTGTTTTTT.